This T cell receptor beta chain was captured in a study of T cell repertoires in ileal Crohn's disease. At the level of the study: About half received postoperative treatment, around twelve with thiopurines and approximately 19 anti-TNF.

Findings of the study overall: Compared with CD4 T cells, sorted CD8 cells carried more expanded clones. Within the first postoperative year, endoscopy came at median approximately 6.9 months. Every patient over 26.8% clonality showed endoscopic recurrence.

As for time point: neoterminal ileum biopsy at postoperative endoscopy, about 6 months after surgery. Concerning this clone itself: Its antigen is unidentified.

Produced via immunoSEQ multiplex PCR; TCRdb's table is partial and in-frame only. The sample gives some 10,000 clones, roughly 75% of which show up once; roughly 18% is in the top ten. This clonotype was sampled from an adult with Crohn's disease. Source material: ileal tissue.

DNA of the CDR3: TGTGCCTGGAGTGTAGGGGATAGGATCGGCACAGATACGCAGTATTTT. Translating gives CAWSVGDRIGTDTQYF. The chain carries TRBV30 and TRBJ2-3; possibly TRBD1 for D (5 bases). Trimming removed 0 bases at V and 1 base at J, with 14 bases between. This CDR3 region has 16 residues. The germline CDR1 and CDR2 sequences are GTSNPN and SVGIG (reference sequence).